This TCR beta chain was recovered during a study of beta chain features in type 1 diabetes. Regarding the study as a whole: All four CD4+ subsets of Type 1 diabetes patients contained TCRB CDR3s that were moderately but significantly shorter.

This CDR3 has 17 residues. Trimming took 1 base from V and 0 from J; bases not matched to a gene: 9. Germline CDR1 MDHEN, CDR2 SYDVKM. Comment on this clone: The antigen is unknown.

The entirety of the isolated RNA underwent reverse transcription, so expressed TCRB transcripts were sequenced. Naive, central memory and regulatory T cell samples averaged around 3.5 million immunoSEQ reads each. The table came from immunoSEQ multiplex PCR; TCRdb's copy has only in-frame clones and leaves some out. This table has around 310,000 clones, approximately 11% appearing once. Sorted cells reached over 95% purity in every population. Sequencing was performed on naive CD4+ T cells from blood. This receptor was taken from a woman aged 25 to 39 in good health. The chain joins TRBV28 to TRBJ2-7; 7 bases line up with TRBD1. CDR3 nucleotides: TGTGCCAGCAGTTTATACCAGACAGGGACGATCTCCTACGAGCAGTACTTC. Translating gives CASSLYQTGTISYEQYF.